Below, one T cell receptor (beta chain) is given with its context. These data come from a study of blood T cell repertoires in COVID-19. Study in general: Samples taken during acute and convalescent COVID-19 were collected in the United States, Italy and Spain. The analysed material was cDNA or gDNA that came from T cells, B-cell-depleted T cells, or PBMCs.

V dropped 4 bases and J dropped 0 bases, with 13 bases sitting between them. CDR1 and CDR2 from the germline V gene are KGHSH and LQKENI. The CDR3 runs 16 residues. Original analysis: Nucleated cell counts were estimated from reference gene primer amplification. Using immunoSEQ multiplex PCR, the repertoire was profiled, and TCRdb retains in-frame clones only, with some absent. The D gene and trimming were derived from the DNA, and the V and J assignments and clone size from that table. The sample has 310,000 or so clones, around 89% seen once; the top ten hold roughly 6.7%. The sequence was collected from a man aged 18 to 35 who had recovered from COVID-19. The V and J genes are TRBV18 and TRBJ1-5; D not resolved. Sequencing was done on a sample of peripheral blood. This CDR3 is CASSRGFQDSNQPQHF. In DNA form, the CDR3 reads TGTGCCAGCTCACGTGGCTTCCAGGATAGCAATCAGCCCCAGCATTTT.